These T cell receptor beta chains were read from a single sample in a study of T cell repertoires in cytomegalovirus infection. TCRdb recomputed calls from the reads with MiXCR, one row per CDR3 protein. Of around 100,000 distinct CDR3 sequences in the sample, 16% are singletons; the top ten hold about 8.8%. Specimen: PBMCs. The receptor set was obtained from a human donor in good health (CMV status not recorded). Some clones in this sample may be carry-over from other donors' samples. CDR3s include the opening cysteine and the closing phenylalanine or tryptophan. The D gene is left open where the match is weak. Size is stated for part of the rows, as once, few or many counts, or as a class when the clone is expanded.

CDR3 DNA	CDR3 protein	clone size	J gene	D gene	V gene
TGTGCCAGCAGCCCTAGCGGGGGGGACACCGGGGAGCTGTTTTTT	CASSPSGGDTGELFF	many	TRBJ2-2	TRBD2	TRBV7-9
TGTGCCAGCAGCTCCCTGGACAGGGCCGGAACTGAAGCTTTCTTT	CASSSLDRAGTEAFF	many	TRBJ1-1	TRBD1	TRBV7-2
TGTGCCAGCAGTTTCCTAGAGACCCAGTACTTC	CASSFLETQYF	many	TRBJ2-5	NA	TRBV12-3/TRBV12-4
TGTGCCAGCAGCTTAGACCGGGGGACAGATACGCAGTATTTT	CASSLDRGTDTQYF	many	TRBJ2-3	NA	TRBV7-2
TGTGCCAGCAGCTTAGACGGACAGACACAAGAGACCCAGTACTTC	CASSLDGQTQETQYF	many	TRBJ2-5	NA	TRBV11-2
TGTGCCAGCAGAACTAGGTTGGCGGAGACCCAGTACTTC	CASRTRLAETQYF	few	TRBJ2-5	NA	TRBV12-3/TRBV12-4
TGTGCCAGCATGAGGTCGGGGGCTTACAATGAGCAGTTCTTC	CASMRSGAYNEQFF	many	TRBJ2-1	NA	TRBV7-2
TGTGCCAGCAGTTTTGGGGTCTCCTCCTACGAGCAGTACTTC	CASSFGVSSYEQYF	many	TRBJ2-7	NA	TRBV12-3/TRBV12-4
TGCGCCAGCAAGGATGGGACAGGACTTGATTCACCCCTCCACTTT	CASKDGTGLDSPLHF	many	TRBJ1-6	TRBD1	TRBV5-1
TGTGCCAGCAGGATGACAGGGGAGACCCAGTACTTC	CASRMTGETQYF	NA	TRBJ2-5	TRBD1	TRBV2
TGTGCCAGCAGCTTAAACCAGGGAGGCACCGGGGAGCTGTTTTTT	CASSLNQGGTGELFF	many	TRBJ2-2	NA	TRBV7-2
TGTGCCAGCCCGGGACGCCTCTCCTACAATGAGCAGTTCTTC	CASPGRLSYNEQFF	NA	TRBJ2-1	NA	TRBV10-3
TGTGCCAGCAGATTGGGCCAACGGACTAACTATGGCTACACCTTC	CASRLGQRTNYGYTF	NA	TRBJ1-2	NA	TRBV7-2
TGTGCCAGCAGCTCCCTCCTAGCGGGGAAAGAGCAGTTCTTC	CASSSLLAGKEQFF	medium-sized	TRBJ2-1	TRBD2	TRBV13
TGTGCCAGTATGATCGGCAATGGTGAAGCTTTCTTT	CASMIGNGEAFF	NA	TRBJ1-1	NA	TRBV19
TGTGCCAGCAGAAAAGGAGGGGGCGAAGAGACCCAGTACTTC	CASRKGGGEETQYF	many	TRBJ2-5	NA	TRBV7-6
TGTGCCAGCAGCCCCTACAGGAACACTGAAGCTTTCTTT	CASSPYRNTEAFF	NA	TRBJ1-1	NA	TRBV7-8
TGTGCCAGCAGCGTAGCTACGGGACAGGGGACCCCTACCTTC	CASSVATGQGTPTF	few	TRBJ1-2	TRBD1	TRBV9
TGTGCCAGCAGCTTAGCGGTCACCCACGGGTATGGCTACACCTTC	CASSLAVTHGYGYTF	NA	TRBJ1-2	NA	TRBV7-6
TGTGCCAGCAGCCCAGAGAGTACAGATACGCAGTATTTT	CASSPESTDTQYF	many	TRBJ2-3	NA	TRBV7-2
TGTGCCAGCAGCTTAGCGGGGAGGAATAGTGGCTACACCTTC	CASSLAGRNSGYTF	few	TRBJ1-2	NA	TRBV7-3
TGTGCCAGTAGGTTCACGACTCTTGCCTACGAGCAGTACTTC	CASRFTTLAYEQYF	NA	TRBJ2-7	NA	TRBV19
TGCAGTGCTAGGAATCTAGCGGGGGCAGTCTACGAGCAGTACTTC	CSARNLAGAVYEQYF	NA	TRBJ2-7	TRBD2	TRBV20-1
TGTGCCACCGGGGGGACAGGGAAGACTGAAGCTTTCTTT	CATGGTGKTEAFF	few	TRBJ1-1	TRBD1	TRBV6-6
TGTGCCAGCAGCACGACAGAGGAAGGGCAGCCCCAGCATTTT	CASSTTEEGQPQHF	NA	TRBJ1-5	NA	TRBV12-3/TRBV12-4
TGTGCCAGCAGTTTAGTAGCAGGGGGGGAGCCCCAGCATTTT	CASSLVAGGEPQHF	NA	TRBJ1-5	TRBD1	TRBV12-3/TRBV12-4
TGTGCCAGCAGCTTAGTCGCGGCTAGCGGAGAGACCCAGTACTTC	CASSLVAASGETQYF	few	TRBJ2-5	TRBD2	TRBV7-2
TGTGCCAGCAGCTTCCCCCGATCCGCCGGGGAGACCCAGTACTTC	CASSFPRSAGETQYF	many	TRBJ2-5	NA	TRBV7-9
TGTGCCAGCAGCCCCACGGCTCCAGCCCTCCACTTT	CASSPTAPALHF	many	TRBJ1-6	NA	TRBV7-2
TGTGCCAGCAGCTTTCAAACTCGGACAGTCCCGGAGACCCAGTACTTC	CASSFQTRTVPETQYF	many	TRBJ2-5	NA	TRBV11-2